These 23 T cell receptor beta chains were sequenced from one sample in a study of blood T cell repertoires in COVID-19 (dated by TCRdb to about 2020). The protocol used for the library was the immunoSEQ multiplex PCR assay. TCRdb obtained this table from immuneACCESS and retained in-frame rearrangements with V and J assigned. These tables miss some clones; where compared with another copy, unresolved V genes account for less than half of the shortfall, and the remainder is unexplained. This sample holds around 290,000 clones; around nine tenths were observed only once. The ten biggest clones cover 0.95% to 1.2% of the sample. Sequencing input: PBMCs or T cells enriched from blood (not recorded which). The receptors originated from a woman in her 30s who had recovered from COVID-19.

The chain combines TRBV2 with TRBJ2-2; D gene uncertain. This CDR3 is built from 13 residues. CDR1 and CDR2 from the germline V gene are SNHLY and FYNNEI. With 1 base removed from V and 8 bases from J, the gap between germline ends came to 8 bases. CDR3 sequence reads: CASSEGLGGELFF. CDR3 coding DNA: TGTGCCAGCAGTGAAGGACTTGGGGGGGAGCTGTTTTTT.

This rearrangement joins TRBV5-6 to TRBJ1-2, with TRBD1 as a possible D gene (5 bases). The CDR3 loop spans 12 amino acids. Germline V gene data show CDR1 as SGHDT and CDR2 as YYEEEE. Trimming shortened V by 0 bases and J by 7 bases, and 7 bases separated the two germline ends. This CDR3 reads CASSLATGGYTF. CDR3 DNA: TGTGCCAGCAGCTTGGCAACAGGTGGCTACACCTTC.

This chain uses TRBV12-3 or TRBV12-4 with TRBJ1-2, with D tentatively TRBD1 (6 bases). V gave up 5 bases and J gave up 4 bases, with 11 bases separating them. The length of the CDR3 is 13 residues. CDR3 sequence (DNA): TGTGCCAGCAGTCTACAGGGATTCTATGGCTACACCTTC. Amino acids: CASSLQGFYGYTF.

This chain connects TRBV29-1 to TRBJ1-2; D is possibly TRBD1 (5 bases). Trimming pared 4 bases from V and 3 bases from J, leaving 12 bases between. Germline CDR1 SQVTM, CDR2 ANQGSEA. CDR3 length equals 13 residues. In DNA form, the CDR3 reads TGCAGCGTTGTGGTAGGGGCGGACTATGGCTACACCTTC. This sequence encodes CSVVVGADYGYTF.

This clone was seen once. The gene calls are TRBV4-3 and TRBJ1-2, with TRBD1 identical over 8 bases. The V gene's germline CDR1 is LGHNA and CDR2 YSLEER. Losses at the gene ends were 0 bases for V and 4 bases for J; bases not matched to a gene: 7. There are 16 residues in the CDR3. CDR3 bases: TGCGCCAGCAGCCAAGAGAGGGGACAGGTGTTCTATGGCTACACCTTC. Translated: CASSQERGQVFYGYTF.

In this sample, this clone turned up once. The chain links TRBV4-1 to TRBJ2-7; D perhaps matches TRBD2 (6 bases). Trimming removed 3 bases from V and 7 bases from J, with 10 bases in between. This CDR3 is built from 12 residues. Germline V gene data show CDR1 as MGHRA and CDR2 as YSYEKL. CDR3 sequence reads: CASSHSSGEQYF. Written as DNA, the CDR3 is TGCGCCAGCAGCCATTCCAGCGGGGAGCAGTACTTC.

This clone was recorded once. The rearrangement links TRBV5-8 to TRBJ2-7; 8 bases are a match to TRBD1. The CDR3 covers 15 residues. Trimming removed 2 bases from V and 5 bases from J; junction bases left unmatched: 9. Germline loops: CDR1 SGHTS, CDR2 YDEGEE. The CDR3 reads CASSLSGQGIDEQYF. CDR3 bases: TGTGCCAGCAGCTTATCAGGACAGGGTATCGACGAGCAGTACTTC.

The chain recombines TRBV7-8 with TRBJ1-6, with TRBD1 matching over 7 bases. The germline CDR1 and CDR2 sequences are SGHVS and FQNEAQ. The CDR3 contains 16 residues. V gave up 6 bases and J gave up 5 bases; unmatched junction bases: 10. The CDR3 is CASRRTGAVDNSPLHF. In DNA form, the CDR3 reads TGTGCCAGCAGACGAACAGGGGCCGTTGATAATTCACCCCTCCACTTT.

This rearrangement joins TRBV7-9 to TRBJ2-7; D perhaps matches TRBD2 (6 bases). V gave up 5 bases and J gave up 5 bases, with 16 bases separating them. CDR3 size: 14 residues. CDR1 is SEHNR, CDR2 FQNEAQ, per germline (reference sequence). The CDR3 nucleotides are TGTGCCAGCAGCGAAACCGGGACTGCCGACGAGCAGTACTTC. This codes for CASSETGTADEQYF.

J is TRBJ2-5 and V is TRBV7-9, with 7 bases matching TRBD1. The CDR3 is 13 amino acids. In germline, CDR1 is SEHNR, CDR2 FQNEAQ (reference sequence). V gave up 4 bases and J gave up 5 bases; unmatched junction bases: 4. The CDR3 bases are TGTGCCAGCAGCTCACAGGGGTTGGAGACCCAGTACTTC. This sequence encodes CASSSQGLETQYF.

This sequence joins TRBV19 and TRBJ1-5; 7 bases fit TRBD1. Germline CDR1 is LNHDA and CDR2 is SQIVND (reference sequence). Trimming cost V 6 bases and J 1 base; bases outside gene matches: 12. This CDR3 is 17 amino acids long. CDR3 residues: CASSPATGIRSNQPQHF. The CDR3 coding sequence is TGTGCCAGTAGCCCCGCGACAGGGATCAGGAGCAATCAGCCCCAGCATTTT.

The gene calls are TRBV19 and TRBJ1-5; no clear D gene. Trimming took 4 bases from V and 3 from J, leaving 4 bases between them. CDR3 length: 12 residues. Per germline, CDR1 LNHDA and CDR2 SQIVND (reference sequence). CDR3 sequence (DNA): TGTGCCAGTAGTAAATACAATCAGCCCCAGCATTTT. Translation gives CASSKYNQPQHF.

CDR3 DNA: TGTGCCAGCGCACGGGATAGCAATCAGCCCCAGCATTTT. Its translation is CASARDSNQPQHF. The rearrangement uses TRBV7-2 and TRBJ1-5; D unresolved. This CDR3 comprises 13 residues. V was cut by 8 bases and J by 0 bases, with 8 bases left in between. The germline V gene has CDR1 SGHTA and CDR2 FQGNSA.

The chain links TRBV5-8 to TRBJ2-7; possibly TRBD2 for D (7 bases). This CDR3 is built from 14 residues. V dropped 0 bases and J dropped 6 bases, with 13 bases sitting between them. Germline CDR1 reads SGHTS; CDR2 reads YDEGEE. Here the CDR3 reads CASSLARGGGEQYF. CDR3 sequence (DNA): TGTGCCAGCAGCTTGGCCAGGGGCGGGGGCGAGCAGTACTTC.

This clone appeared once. This CDR3 is CASSAAGPLGYTF. CDR3 in DNA: TGTGCCAGCAGCGCCGCAGGGCCCCTCGGCTACACCTTC. The genes are TRBV5-5 and TRBJ1-2, with a tentative D call TRBD1 (5 bases). Trimming stripped 4 bases from V and 8 bases from J, with 15 bases between. Germline-derived CDR1 and CDR2 are SGHKS and YYEKEE (reference sequence). CDR3 length equals 13 residues. Supplemented by reference TRBV5-5 and TRBJ1-2, the full variable domain reads DAGVTQSPTHLIKTRGQQVTLRCSPISGHKSVSWYQQVLGQGPQFIFQYYEKEERGRGNFPDRFSARQFPNYSSELNVNALLLGDSALYLCASSAAGPLGYTFGSGTRLTVV.

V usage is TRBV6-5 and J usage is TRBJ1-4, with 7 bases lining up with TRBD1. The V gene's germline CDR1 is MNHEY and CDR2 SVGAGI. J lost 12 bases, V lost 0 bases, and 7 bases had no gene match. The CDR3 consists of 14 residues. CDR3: CASSYSGQDPELFF. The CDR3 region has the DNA TGTGCCAGCAGTTACTCAGGACAGGACCCTGAACTGTTTTTT.

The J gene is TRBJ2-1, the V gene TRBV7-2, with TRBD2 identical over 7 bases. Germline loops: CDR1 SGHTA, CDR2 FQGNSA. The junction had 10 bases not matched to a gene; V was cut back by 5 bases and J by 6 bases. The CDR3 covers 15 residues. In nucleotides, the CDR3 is TGTGCCAGCAGCCTACTGAAGGTAGCGGGCAATGAGCAGTTCTTC. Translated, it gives CASSLLKVAGNEQFF.

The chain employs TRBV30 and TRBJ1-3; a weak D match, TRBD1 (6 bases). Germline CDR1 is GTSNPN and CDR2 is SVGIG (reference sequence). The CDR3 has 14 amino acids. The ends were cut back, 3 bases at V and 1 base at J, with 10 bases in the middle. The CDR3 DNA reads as TGTGCCTGGAGGATAGGACAGTCTGGAAACACCATATATTTT. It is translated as CAWRIGQSGNTIYF.

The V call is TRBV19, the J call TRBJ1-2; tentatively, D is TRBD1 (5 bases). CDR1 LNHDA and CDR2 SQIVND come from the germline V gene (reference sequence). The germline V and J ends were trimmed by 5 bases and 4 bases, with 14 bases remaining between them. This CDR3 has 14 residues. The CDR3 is CASSLGDSSYGYTF. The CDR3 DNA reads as TGTGCCAGTAGTCTAGGTGACAGCTCCTATGGCTACACCTTC.

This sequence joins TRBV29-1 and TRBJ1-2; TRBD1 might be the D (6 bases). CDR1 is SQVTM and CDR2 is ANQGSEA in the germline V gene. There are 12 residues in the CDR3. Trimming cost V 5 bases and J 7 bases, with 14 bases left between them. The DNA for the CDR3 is TGCAGCGTTACAGGGTCAGGGACTGGCTACACCTTC. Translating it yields CSVTGSGTGYTF.

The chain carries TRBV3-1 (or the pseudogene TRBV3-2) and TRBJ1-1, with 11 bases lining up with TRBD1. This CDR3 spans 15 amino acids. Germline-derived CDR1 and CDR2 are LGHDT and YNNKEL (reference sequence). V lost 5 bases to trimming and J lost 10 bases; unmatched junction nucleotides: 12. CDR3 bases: TGTGCCAGCAGCGCATATAGGACAGGGGGCAATGTAGCTTTCTTT. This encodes CASSAYRTGGNVAFF.

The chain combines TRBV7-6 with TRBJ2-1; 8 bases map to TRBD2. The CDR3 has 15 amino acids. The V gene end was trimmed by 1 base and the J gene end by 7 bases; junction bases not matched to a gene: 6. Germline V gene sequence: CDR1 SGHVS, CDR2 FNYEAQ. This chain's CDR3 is CASSLDGRARNEQFF. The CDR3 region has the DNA TGTGCCAGCAGCTTAGACGGGAGGGCCAGGAATGAGCAGTTCTTC.

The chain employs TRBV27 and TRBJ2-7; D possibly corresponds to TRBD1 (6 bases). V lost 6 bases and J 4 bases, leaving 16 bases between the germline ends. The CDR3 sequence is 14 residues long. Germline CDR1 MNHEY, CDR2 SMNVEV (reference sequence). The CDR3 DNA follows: TGTGCCAGCAGCGCCGGTCGGCAGGGGTACGAGCAGTACTTC. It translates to CASSAGRQGYEQYF.